The rows below give T cell receptor beta chains drawn from one sample of a study of immune evolution from preneoplasia to lung adenocarcinoma. Clones were read by immunoSEQ multiplex PCR, and TCRdb kept only the in-frame ones, dropping some. The table lists 5,000 or so clones, around 82% of them singletons. The sequenced sample was FFPE lung adenocarcinoma in situ tissue. The receptor set was obtained from a person aged 70 to 79 with lung adenocarcinoma. Both conserved end residues are part of each CDR3. The D gene is left open where the match is weak. For some rows the clone size is stated as once, few or many, or as a class when expanded; others skip it.

D gene: .; V gene: TRBV28; J gene: TRBJ1-4; clone size: .; CDR3 DNA: TGTGCCAGCAGTCCGAGCGGGGTAGATGCAACTAATGAAAAACTGTTTTTT; CDR3 protein: CASSPSGVDATNEKLFF
D gene: .; V gene: TRBV11-2; J gene: TRBJ2-3; clone size: .; CDR3 DNA: TGTGCCAGCAGCTTCAGTGCCGCTAGCACAGATACGCAGTATTTT; CDR3 protein: CASSFSAASTDTQYF
D gene: .; V gene: TRBV7-8; J gene: TRBJ1-6; clone size: .; CDR3 DNA: TGTGCCAGCAGCTTAGCGTTCCGGGCGACGAATAATTCACCCCTCCACTTT; CDR3 protein: CASSLAFRATNNSPLHF
D gene: .; V gene: TRBV5-1; J gene: TRBJ2-5; clone size: .; CDR3 DNA: TGCGCCAGCAGCTTGGGTGGGCAAGAGACCCAGTACTTC; CDR3 protein: CASSLGGQETQYF
D gene: TRBD1; V gene: TRBV14; J gene: TRBJ1-1; clone size: .; CDR3 DNA: TGTGCCAGCAGCCAGAACAGGGGTGGTACTGAAGCTTTCTTT; CDR3 protein: CASSQNRGGTEAFF
D gene: TRBD1; V gene: TRBV6-5; J gene: TRBJ1-1; clone size: .; CDR3 DNA: TGTGCCAGCAGCCACAGGACAGGGTCCGGTGAAGCTTTCTTT; CDR3 protein: CASSHRTGSGEAFF
D gene: TRBD2; V gene: TRBV28; J gene: TRBJ2-7; clone size: .; CDR3 DNA: TGTGCCAGCAGTCCCCAGCTAGCGGGAGAAAACGAGCAGTACTTC; CDR3 protein: CASSPQLAGENEQYF
D gene: TRBD2; V gene: TRBV29-1; J gene: TRBJ2-7; clone size: .; CDR3 DNA: TGCAGCGTAATAGCGGGAGACTACGAGCAGTACTTC; CDR3 protein: CSVIAGDYEQYF
D gene: .; V gene: TRBV2; J gene: TRBJ1-5; clone size: .; CDR3 DNA: TGTGCCAGCAGTAACGGGATGGCCGGGGAGGGGTGCAATCAGCCCCAGCATTTT; CDR3 protein: CASSNGMAGEGCNQPQHF
D gene: TRBD1; V gene: TRBV6-1; J gene: TRBJ1-2; clone size: .; CDR3 DNA: TGTGCCAGCAGGGGACAGGGGGCGGGAGGCTACACCTTC; CDR3 protein: CASRGQGAGGYTF
D gene: .; V gene: TRBV7-7; J gene: TRBJ2-5; clone size: few; CDR3 DNA: TGTGCTAGCAGCTTAAGCAGGCAAGAGACCCAGTACTTC; CDR3 protein: CASSLSRQETQYF
D gene: TRBD1; V gene: TRBV4-2; J gene: TRBJ1-6; clone size: .; CDR3 DNA: TGTGCCAGCAGCCAAGACGGACAGGGGGGGCCGCCCCTCCACTTT; CDR3 protein: CASSQDGQGGPPLHF
D gene: .; V gene: TRBV25-1; J gene: TRBJ1-2; clone size: .; CDR3 DNA: TGTGCCAGCAGTGAGAGCTATGGCTACACCTTC; CDR3 protein: CASSESYGYTF
D gene: TRBD2; V gene: TRBV19; J gene: TRBJ2-5; clone size: .; CDR3 DNA: TGTGCCAGTAACCCCAGGGGACTAGCGGGAGGGCCGGGGGAGACCCAGTACTTC; CDR3 protein: CASNPRGLAGGPGETQYF
D gene: .; V gene: TRBV11-1; J gene: TRBJ2-7; clone size: .; CDR3 DNA: TGTGCCAGCAGCTGGGAGAGGATTTACGAGCAGTACTTC; CDR3 protein: CASSWERIYEQYF
D gene: .; V gene: TRBV28; J gene: TRBJ1-2; clone size: .; CDR3 DNA: TGTGCCAGCAGTTTAGCGATCTCCCTCGAGGGCTACACCTTC; CDR3 protein: CASSLAISLEGYTF
D gene: TRBD2; V gene: TRBV7-8; J gene: TRBJ2-1; clone size: .; CDR3 DNA: TGTGCCAGCAGCTCAAGAGCCGGGACTAGTCTCAATGAGCAGTTCTTC; CDR3 protein: CASSSRAGTSLNEQFF
D gene: .; V gene: TRBV27; J gene: TRBJ2-7; clone size: .; CDR3 DNA: TGTGCCAGCAGTTCTCCCCAGACAGGGAGGCACTACGAGCAGTACTTC; CDR3 protein: CASSSPQTGRHYEQYF
D gene: .; V gene: TRBV27; J gene: TRBJ2-3; clone size: .; CDR3 DNA: TGTGCCAGCAGTTTAGGGGCCGGAGGGGATACGCAGTATTTT; CDR3 protein: CASSLGAGGDTQYF
D gene: .; V gene: TRBV6-1; J gene: TRBJ1-1; clone size: few; CDR3 DNA: TGTGCCAGCAGGGGAGGACAGTACGGTGAAGCTTTCTTT; CDR3 protein: CASRGGQYGEAFF
D gene: TRBD1; V gene: TRBV7-9; J gene: TRBJ2-2; clone size: .; CDR3 DNA: TGTGCCAGCAGCTCGAACAGGGGAACCGGGGAGCTGTTTTTT; CDR3 protein: CASSSNRGTGELFF
D gene: .; V gene: TRBV5-4; J gene: TRBJ2-2; clone size: .; CDR3 DNA: TGTGCCAGCAGCTTTCGGCGGGGGCAACCCACCGGGGAGCTGTTTTTT; CDR3 protein: CASSFRRGQPTGELFF
D gene: .; V gene: TRBV9; J gene: TRBJ1-1; clone size: .; CDR3 DNA: TGTGCCAGCAGCGTAGCGGTAAACACTGAAGCTTTCTTT; CDR3 protein: CASSVAVNTEAFF
D gene: .; V gene: TRBV6-5; J gene: TRBJ2-7; clone size: .; CDR3 DNA: TGTGCCAGCAGTTACTCGAGATATGGGGCCCACGAGCAGTACTTC; CDR3 protein: CASSYSRYGAHEQYF
D gene: TRBD2; V gene: TRBV2; J gene: TRBJ2-7; clone size: once; CDR3 DNA: TGTGCCAGCAGTCTATCTCTAGCGGGCCCCTACGAGCAGTACTTC; CDR3 protein: CASSLSLAGPYEQYF
D gene: TRBD1; V gene: TRBV28; J gene: TRBJ1-6; clone size: .; CDR3 DNA: TGTGCCAGCAGGGGATCACAGGGGGCGTTCGGTTCACCCCTCCACTTT; CDR3 protein: CASRGSQGAFGSPLHF
D gene: .; V gene: TRBV4-2; J gene: TRBJ1-1; clone size: .; CDR3 DNA: TGTGCCAGCAGCCAAGAAGTTACAGGAGACACTGAAGCTTTCTTT; CDR3 protein: CASSQEVTGDTEAFF
D gene: .; V gene: TRBV28; J gene: TRBJ2-3; clone size: .; CDR3 DNA: TGTGCCAGCAGTCCCCCAGGGGCAACAGATACGCAGTATTTT; CDR3 protein: CASSPPGATDTQYF
D gene: TRBD1; V gene: TRBV6-5; J gene: TRBJ1-2; clone size: .; CDR3 DNA: TGTGCCAGCACCCAGGACAGGGAATACTATGGCTACACCTTC; CDR3 protein: CASTQDREYYGYTF
D gene: .; V gene: TRBV6-5; J gene: TRBJ1-4; clone size: .; CDR3 DNA: TGTGCCAGCAGTTACTCCGCGGGGTTGGATGAAAAACTGTTTTTT; CDR3 protein: CASSYSAGLDEKLFF
D gene: .; V gene: TRBV28; J gene: TRBJ1-6; clone size: .; CDR3 DNA: TGTGCCAGCAGAGGCCAAACAAGGGTTTGGTCACCCCTCCACTTT; CDR3 protein: CASRGQTRVWSPLHF
D gene: .; V gene: TRBV2; J gene: TRBJ1-4; clone size: few; CDR3 DNA: TGTGCCAGCAGTAAACAGGGAATCCAAGGTGAAAAACTGTTTTTT; CDR3 protein: CASSKQGIQGEKLFF
D gene: .; V gene: TRBV5-6; J gene: TRBJ2-2; clone size: .; CDR3 DNA: TGTGCCAGCAGCCGCTTAGGGAACACCGGGGAGCTGTTTTTT; CDR3 protein: CASSRLGNTGELFF
D gene: .; V gene: TRBV9; J gene: TRBJ1-3; clone size: few; CDR3 DNA: TGTGCCAGCAGCTACCGGACGGGGAGCTCTGGAAACACCATATATTTT; CDR3 protein: CASSYRTGSSGNTIYF
D gene: .; V gene: TRBV18; J gene: TRBJ2-5; clone size: .; CDR3 DNA: TGTGCCAGCTCAACGACGGGATTAGGGGAGACCCAGTACTTC; CDR3 protein: CASSTTGLGETQYF
D gene: .; V gene: TRBV27; J gene: TRBJ2-3; clone size: .; CDR3 DNA: TGTGCCAGCAGTTTATCCCCCGACAGATCGCAGTATTTT; CDR3 protein: CASSLSPDRSQYF
D gene: .; V gene: TRBV14; J gene: TRBJ2-1; clone size: .; CDR3 DNA: TGTGCCAGCAGCCGCAGGGAAGGAGATGGCAATGAGCAGTTCTTC; CDR3 protein: CASSRREGDGNEQFF
D gene: TRBD1; V gene: TRBV27; J gene: TRBJ1-5; clone size: .; CDR3 DNA: TGTGCCAGCAGGTCCGGGACAGGGGGCGGGATCCAGCATTTT; CDR3 protein: CASRSGTGGGIQHF
D gene: .; V gene: TRBV30; J gene: TRBJ2-7; clone size: .; CDR3 DNA: TGTGCCTGGAATCTGAGAACGGCACAGGGGCAGTACTTC; CDR3 protein: CAWNLRTAQGQYF
D gene: .; V gene: TRBV5-4; J gene: TRBJ2-1; clone size: .; CDR3 DNA: TGTGCCAGCAGCTTGGTTGGCAGGGAAAATGCGCAGTTCTTC; CDR3 protein: CASSLVGRENAQFF
D gene: .; V gene: TRBV7-3; J gene: TRBJ2-3; clone size: .; CDR3 DNA: TGTGCCAGTGGAACCGGGGGGCGGACAGATACGCAGTATTTT; CDR3 protein: CASGTGGRTDTQYF